This T cell receptor (beta chain) derives from a study of cytomegalovirus exposure and HLA in healthy donors. Study context: A later analysis reported the 90 to 150 validation repertoires used the same platform as the approximately 700 first-cohort repertoires. Study-level points and caveats: The study put around 180 TCR beta chains on its list as cytomegalovirus-associated.

Of note for this clone: Its antigen is not identified.

The V segment lost 0 bases and the J segment 2 bases; nucleotides outside the gene matches: 7. CDR3 length: 17 residues. The protocol was immunoSEQ multiplex PCR, while the TCRdb copy is restricted to in-frame clones and leaves out a portion. The repertoire has about 130,000 clones, approximately 90% of them found once; the top ten carry 5.5% to 7%. Sequenced: PBMCs. This sequence was found in a woman aged 25 to 39 in good health and CMV-seropositive. The chain recombines TRBV5-3 with TRBJ1-3; 8 positions agree with TRBD1. TRBV5-3 is marked as an open reading frame, function uncertain. The CDR3 reads CARSLGGQEPTGNTIYF. In DNA, the CDR3 is TGTGCCAGAAGCTTGGGGGGACAGGAGCCCACTGGAAACACCATATATTTT.